The next 6 T cell receptor beta chains were all read from a single sample in a study of T cells after yellow fever vaccination (dated by TCRdb to between 2017 and 2020). Receptors were amplified or captured by 5' RACE. The reads were generated on an Illumina HiSeq 2500. TCRdb reworked the public reads: Q25 trimming with fastp, MiXCR clone assembly, productive beta chains retained. One record per CDR3 amino acid sequence lists the most common genes and DNA. The sample table lists a few hundred thousand distinct CDR3 sequences, roughly 6.8% of them with a count of one. Jointly, the top ten make up around 17% of the sample. According to the study, the label for this sample's treatment or condition signals: live attenuated yellow fever vaccine strain. Sequences were derived from PBMCs, sampled more than 35 days after the first yellow fever vaccination. The receptor set was obtained from a man aged 18 to 30 who received the YFV17D yellow fever vaccine.

The chain employs TRBV18 and TRBJ2-3; D remains ambiguous. Germline CDR1 KGHSH, CDR2 LQKENI. The CDR3 is 12 amino acids. Trimming removed 5 bases at V and 4 bases at J, with 7 bases between. In DNA, the CDR3 is TGTGCCAGCTCAAGGCAGCCAGATACGCAGTATTTT. Protein: CASSRQPDTQYF.

In its sample, this clonotype was seen many times. The gene calls are TRBV7-2 and TRBJ1-3; no clear D. The CDR3 totals 10 residues. The V gene lost 11 bases and the J gene lost 9 bases, with 11 bases spanning the gap. Germline CDR1 is SGHTA and CDR2 is FQGNSA. CDR3 sequence (DNA): TGTGCCCCCAGGAGAGGCACCATATATTTT. Translating gives CAPRRGTIYF.

This clonotype has more than one count but fewer than ten. This sequence joins TRBV20-1 and TRBJ2-5; TRBD2 matches 7 bases. The trim removed 3 bases at V and 0 bases at J, leaving 10 bases unmatched. The V gene's germline CDR1 is DFQATT and CDR2 SNEGSKA (reference sequence). There are 16 residues in the CDR3. CDR3 in amino acids: CSASSFSGSYQETQYF. The CDR3 nucleotides read TGCAGTGCTAGTTCCTTTAGCGGGTCGTACCAAGAGACCCAGTACTTC.

This clonotype was found many times. The chain links TRBV5-6 to TRBJ2-3, with 7 bases that match TRBD2. The V and J ends lost 2 bases and 5 bases, in that order; junction bases with no gene match: 8. Germline CDR1 reads SGHDT; CDR2 reads YYEEEE. The CDR3 length is 15 residues. The CDR3 reads CASSFRGLTIDTQYF. CDR3 nucleotide sequence: TGTGCCAGCAGCTTTAGGGGACTAACGATAGATACGCAGTATTTT.

The table lists this clonotype with a few counts. The rearrangement links TRBV18 to TRBJ1-2, with D possibly being TRBD1 (5 bases). Trimming removed 3 bases from V and 3 bases from J, with 29 bases in between. Germline V gene data show CDR1 as KGHSH and CDR2 as LQKENI. The CDR3 length is 20 residues. DNA of the CDR3: TGTGCCAGCTCACCCACTCCCAGTGGATTCGGAGACAGTTCCTACTATGGCTACACCTTC. Translating it yields CASSPTPSGFGDSSYYGYTF.

This clonotype has only a few counts. The chain joins TRBV7-8 to TRBJ2-7, with D perhaps matching TRBD1 or TRBD2 (5 bases each). CDR3 length: 14 residues. Germline lookup yields CDR1 SGHVS and CDR2 FQNEAQ. Trimming left V 4 bases short and J 3 bases short, with 13 bases between. CDR3 in DNA: TGTGCCAGCAGCTACTCCGGGGCAGTCTACGAGCAGTACTTC. Residues: CASSYSGAVYEQYF.